This T cell receptor (beta chain) stems from a study of regulatory T cells in long-lasting Graves disease. General study results and limits: The work looked only at peripheral blood and did not look at thyroid tissue.

The V gene's germline CDR1 is GTSNPN and CDR2 SVGIG (reference sequence). This CDR3 has 13 amino acids. The junction had 7 bases not matched to a gene; V was cut back by 5 bases and J by 6 bases. Sample time point: newly diagnosed GD, antithyroid drugs for less than 3 months. PBMCs were the source of the RNA used for TCR sequencing. The sample holds many counts of this clonotype. Antigen specificity is unknown. To make TCR beta libraries, researchers used iRepertoire HTBI primers and Arm-PCR of CDR3 regions. TCRdb re-analysed the multiplex PCR reads in MiXCR, keeping a single row per CDR3 protein. The sample shows some 560,000 distinct CDR3 sequences, more than 15% of them seen only once. This sample was shared with a second study, whose subject was T cells in Graves' hyperthyroidism and ophthalmopathy.

The input for sequencing was peripheral blood mononuclear cells (PBMCs), taken at new diagnosis, from a patient treated with antithyroid drugs. The TCR was taken from a middle-aged woman with Graves disease. This chain uses TRBV30 with TRBJ1-5, with 7 bases identical to TRBD1. In DNA form, the CDR3 reads TGTGCCTGGTCACAGGGGTACTCTCAGCCCCAGCATTTT. The encoded protein is CAWSQGYSQPQHF.